Sequencing of this T cell receptor (beta chain) was carried out in a study of T cells and Merkel cell carcinoma outcomes. Findings and limits, study-wide: In Merkel cell carcinoma, repertoire and T-cell density reportedly predicted outcomes.

This CDR3 spans 16 amino acids. Germline values: CDR1 LNHDA, CDR2 SQIVND (reference sequence). V dropped 1 base and J dropped 0; count of bases not matched to a gene: 4. Clones were sequenced by immunoSEQ multiplex PCR, and TCRdb holds only the in-frame ones, with some missing. The data hold some 2,000 clones, with 77% observed a single time. Regarding this clone: Its target is not known.

The sequenced sample was tumor tissue from Merkel cell carcinoma. The TCR originated in a human donor with Merkel cell carcinoma. V and J are TRBV19 and TRBJ2-3, with TRBD2 matching over 7 bases. DNA for the CDR3: TGTGCCAGTAGTATAGGGGCAGCGGGGAGCACAGATACGCAGTATTTT. It specifies CASSIGAAGSTDTQYF.